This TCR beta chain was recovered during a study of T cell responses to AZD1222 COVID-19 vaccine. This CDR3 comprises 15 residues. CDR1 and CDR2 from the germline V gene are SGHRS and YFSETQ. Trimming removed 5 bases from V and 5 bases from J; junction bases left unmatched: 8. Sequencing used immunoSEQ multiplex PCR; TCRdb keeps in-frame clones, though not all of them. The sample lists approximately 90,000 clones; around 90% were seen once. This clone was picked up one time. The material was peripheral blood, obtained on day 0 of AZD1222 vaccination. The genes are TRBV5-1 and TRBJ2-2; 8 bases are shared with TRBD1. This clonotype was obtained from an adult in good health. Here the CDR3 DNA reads TGCGCCAGCAGGGAGGACAGGGCTATAACCGGGGAGCTGTTTTTT. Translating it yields CASREDRAITGELFF.